This T cell receptor beta chain was documented in a study of control samples from healthy donors and cancer patients (dated by TCRdb to between 2020 and 2021). Worth noting for this clone: This receptor's antigen is unknown. Base qualities are not provided; no much larger clone lies one nucleotide away.

The library was produced with the immunoSEQ multiplex PCR assay. This is the immuneACCESS table as TCRdb keeps it, with only in-frame sequences that have V and J called. A part of the clones is gone; compared with another copy, unresolved V genes explain less than half, and the rest is unexplained. The sample contains about 85,000 clones, roughly 89% of them found a single time. Less than 7% of the sample goes to the ten largest clones. The CDR3, from cysteine to phenylalanine, totals 12 residues. Solely the CDR3 DNA is kept, with 36 bases framed from the first base. CDR1 is given as SGHAT and CDR2 as FQNNGV, both from the germline V gene. Trimming at the junction amounts to 5 bases on V and 5 bases on J, and the germline ends lie 7 bases apart.

Sequencing used blood. The sequence is built from TRBV11-2 and TRBJ1-3; no D gene call is confident. The sequence came from a man aged 45-65 years in good health. The DNA is TGTGCCAGCAGCATCCAGCGAAACACCATATATTTT. It codes for CASSIQRNTIYF.